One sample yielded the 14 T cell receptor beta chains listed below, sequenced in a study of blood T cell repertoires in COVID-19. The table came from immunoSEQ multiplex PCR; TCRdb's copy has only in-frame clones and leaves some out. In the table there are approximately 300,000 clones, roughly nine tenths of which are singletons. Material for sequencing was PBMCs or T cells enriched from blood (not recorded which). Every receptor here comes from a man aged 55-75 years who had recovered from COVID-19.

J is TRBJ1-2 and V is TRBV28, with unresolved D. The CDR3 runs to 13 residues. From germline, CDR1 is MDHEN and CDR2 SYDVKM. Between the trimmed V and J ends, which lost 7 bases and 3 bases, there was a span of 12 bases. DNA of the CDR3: TGTGCCAGCACCCGAGCCCCGGACTATGGCTACACCTTC. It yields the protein CASTRAPDYGYTF.

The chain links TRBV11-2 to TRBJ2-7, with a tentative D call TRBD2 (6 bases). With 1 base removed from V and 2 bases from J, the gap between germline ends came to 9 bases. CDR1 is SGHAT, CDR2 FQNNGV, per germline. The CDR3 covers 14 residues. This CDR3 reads CASSLASEPYEQYF. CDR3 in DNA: TGTGCCAGCAGCTTAGCTAGCGAGCCCTACGAGCAGTACTTC.

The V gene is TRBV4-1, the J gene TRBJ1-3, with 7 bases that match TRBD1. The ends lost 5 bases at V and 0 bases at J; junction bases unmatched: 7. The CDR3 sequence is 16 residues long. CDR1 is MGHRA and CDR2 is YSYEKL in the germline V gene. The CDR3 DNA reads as TGCGCCAGCAGCTATACCGACAGGGACTCTGGAAACACCATATATTTT. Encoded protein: CASSYTDRDSGNTIYF.

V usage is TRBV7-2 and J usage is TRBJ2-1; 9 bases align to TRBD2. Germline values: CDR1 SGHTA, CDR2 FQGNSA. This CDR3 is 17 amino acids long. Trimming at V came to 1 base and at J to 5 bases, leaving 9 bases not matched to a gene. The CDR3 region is CASSLGVTSGFNNEQFF. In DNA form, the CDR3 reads TGTGCCAGCAGCTTAGGAGTCACTAGCGGGTTTAACAATGAGCAGTTCTTC.

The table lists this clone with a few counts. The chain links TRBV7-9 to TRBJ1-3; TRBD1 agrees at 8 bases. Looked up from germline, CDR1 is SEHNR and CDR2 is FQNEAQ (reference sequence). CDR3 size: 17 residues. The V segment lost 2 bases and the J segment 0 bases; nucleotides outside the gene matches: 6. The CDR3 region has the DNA TGTGCCAGCAGCTTAAGAGGAACAGGGGGCTCTGGAAACACCATATATTTT. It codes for CASSLRGTGGSGNTIYF.

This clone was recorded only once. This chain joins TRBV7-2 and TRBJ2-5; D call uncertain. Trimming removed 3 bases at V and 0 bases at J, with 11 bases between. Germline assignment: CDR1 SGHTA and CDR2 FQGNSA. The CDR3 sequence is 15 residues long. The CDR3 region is CASSFLGGYQETQYF. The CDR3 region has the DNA TGTGCCAGCAGCTTTCTCGGCGGCTACCAAGAGACCCAGTACTTC.

Here the CDR3 DNA reads TGTGCCAGCAGCCGGGGACAGGGCGGGCAGCCCCAGCATTTT. This codes for CASSRGQGGQPQHF. The chain uses TRBV3-1 (or the pseudogene TRBV3-2) and TRBJ1-5; 9 bases fit TRBD1. Trimming at V came to 4 bases and at J to 7 bases, leaving 5 bases not matched to a gene. Germline V gives CDR1 LGHDT, CDR2 YNNKEL (reference sequence). The CDR3 has 14 residues.

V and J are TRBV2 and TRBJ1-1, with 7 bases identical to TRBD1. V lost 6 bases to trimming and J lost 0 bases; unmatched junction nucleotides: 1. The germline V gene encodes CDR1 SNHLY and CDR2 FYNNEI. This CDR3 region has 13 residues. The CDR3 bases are TGTGCCAGCAGGGGACAGATGAACACTGAAGCTTTCTTT. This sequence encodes CASRGQMNTEAFF.

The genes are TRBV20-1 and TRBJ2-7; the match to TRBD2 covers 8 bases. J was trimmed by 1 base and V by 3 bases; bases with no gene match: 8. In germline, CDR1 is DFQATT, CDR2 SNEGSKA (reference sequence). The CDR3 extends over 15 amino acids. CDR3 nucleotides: TGCAGTGCTAGTGTGGGGCTAGCGGGTTCCTACGAGCAGTACTTC. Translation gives CSASVGLAGSYEQYF.

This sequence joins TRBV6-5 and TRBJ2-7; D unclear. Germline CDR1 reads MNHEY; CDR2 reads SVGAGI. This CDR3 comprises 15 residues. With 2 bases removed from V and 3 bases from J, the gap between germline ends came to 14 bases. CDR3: CASSYRELPHYEQYF. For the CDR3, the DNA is TGTGCCAGCAGTTACCGAGAACTCCCGCACTACGAGCAGTACTTC.

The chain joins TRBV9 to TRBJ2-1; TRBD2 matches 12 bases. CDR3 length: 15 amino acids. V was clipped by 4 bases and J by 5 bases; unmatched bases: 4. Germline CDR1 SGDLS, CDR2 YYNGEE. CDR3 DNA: TGTGCCAGCAGCCCTAGCGGGAGGGTCCACAATGAGCAGTTCTTC. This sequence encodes CASSPSGRVHNEQFF.

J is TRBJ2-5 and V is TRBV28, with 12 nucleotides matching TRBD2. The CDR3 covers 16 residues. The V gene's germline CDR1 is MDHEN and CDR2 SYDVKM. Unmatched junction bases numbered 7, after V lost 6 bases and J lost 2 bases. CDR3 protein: CASRPRLAGDQETQYF. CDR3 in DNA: TGTGCCAGCAGGCCCCGACTAGCGGGAGATCAAGAGACCCAGTACTTC.

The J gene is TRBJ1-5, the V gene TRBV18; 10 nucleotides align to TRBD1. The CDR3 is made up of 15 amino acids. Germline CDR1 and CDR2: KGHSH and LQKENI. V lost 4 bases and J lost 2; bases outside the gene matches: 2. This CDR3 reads CASSRDRGGNQPQHF. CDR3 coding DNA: TGTGCCAGCTCACGGGACAGGGGAGGCAATCAGCCCCAGCATTTT.

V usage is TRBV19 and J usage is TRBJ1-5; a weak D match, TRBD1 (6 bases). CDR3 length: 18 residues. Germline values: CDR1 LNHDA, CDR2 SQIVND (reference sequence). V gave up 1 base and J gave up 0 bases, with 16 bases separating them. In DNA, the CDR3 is TGTGCCAGTAGTATAGTTAGCACAGGGATAATTAGCAATCAGCCCCAGCATTTT. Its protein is CASSIVSTGIISNQPQHF.